This T cell receptor (beta chain) stems from a study of blood T cells in healthy people across ages. This clonotype was observed a few times. Looked up from germline, CDR1 is MNHEY and CDR2 is SVGAGI. This CDR3 has 16 residues. After removal of 0 bases from V and 1 base from J, the junction contained 4 bases not matched to a gene. A second PCR of roughly 7 to 11 cycles used a sample-barcoded 5' primer and a J-beta primer mix. TCRdb reprocessed the 5' RACE reads via MiXCR and lists one record per CDR3 protein. This sample has over 1,500,000 distinct CDR3 sequences, with around half found just once. This receptor was obtained from a woman in her thirties or forties in good health. Material for sequencing was blood. The V call is TRBV6-5, the J call TRBJ2-3, with 7 nucleotides matching TRBD1. This chain's CDR3 is CASSYSADRGTDTQYF. The DNA for the CDR3 is TGTGCCAGCAGTTACTCGGCTGACAGGGGCACAGATACGCAGTATTTT.